This TCR beta chain originates from a study of molecular identifiers for immune sequencing clone quantification (dated by TCRdb to between 2017 and 2018). Background for the entire study: For a replicate experiment, RNA from around 20,000 or 100,000 naive CD8 T cells was divided into five aliquots, of which four were sequenced. CD8 T cells were used in a methods study to benchmark molecular-identifier clustering-based TCR repertoire sequencing (MIDCIRS) and TCR RNA copy counting.

The library was prepared using PCR. The run used a NextSeq 500. Bulk TCR libraries were prepared as previously described, using TCR primers listed in Table S5. Purification of total RNA was performed with the Qiagen AllPrep DNA/RNA kit. Before analysis, reads from multiple sequencing runs of one library were combined. In the original analysis: Only reads with exact TCR constant sequence were kept, trimmed to 150 nt, and grouped by their 12-nt molecular barcodes. Reads in each barcode group were sub-clustered using a 15% Levenshtein threshold, and a quality-weighted consensus sequence was built for each RNA molecule. Non-functional sequences were discarded, and so were lower-count sequences lying one edit away from another sequence. Based on a fit of two negative binomial distributions, barcode sub-clusters having less than 20% of the maximum read count were discarded. The public reads were run again by TCRdb, first through fastp at Q25 and then through MiXCR, and only productive beta chains were kept. Rows with one shared CDR3 protein collapse into an entry with the most common genes and DNA. The V and J calls reflect TCRdb's pipeline rather than the authors' work. The sample table shows about 330,000 distinct CDR3 sequences, and over 20% are seen once. 0.65% to 0.95% of the sample is in the top ten clones.

What the work shows at the level of the full study, not this receptor alone: Spiked-in Jurkat TCR RNA equal to a single cell's worth was reported to be detectable even within 1,100,000 naive CD8 T cells. The sizes of highly expanded clones could end up underestimated when identical TCR molecules share a barcode. Modeling gave 3 to 3.5 recovered TCR RNA copies per cell versus around 10 by digital PCR, implying approximately 30% capture efficiency. When barcode sub-clustering was omitted, TCR diversity was inflated by chimeric consensus sequences, with chimeras reaching as high as 47%. In CMV-specific effector cells, over 98% of molecules were held by clones above 20 RNA copies, whereas under 1% of molecules were held by such clones in naive cells. Naive libraries contained spiked-in Jurkat TCR RNA (approximately nine copies' worth), which is not part of the donor repertoire.

This clonotype came up many times. What antigen it recognizes has not been identified. Base qualities are not at hand, and no much larger clone is one base apart. Libraries of naive CD8 T cells were built from anywhere between about 17,000 and 1,000,000 sorted cells, with 10%, 30% or 50% of the purified RNA used. On a BD FACSAria II, naive CD8 T cells were FACS-sorted as CD8+CD4-CCR7+CD45RA+ and collected into RLT Plus buffer. Detection sensitivity was tested by spiking Jurkat RNA equal to about eleven TCR copies' worth into samples containing roughly 17,000-1,000,000 naive CD8 T cells. CD8 T cells were enriched with RosetteSep CD8+ T Cell Enrichment Cocktail and Ficoll-Paque, followed by ACK red cell lysis. Per the germline V gene, SGHTA is the CDR1 and FQGNSA is the CDR2. Trimming leaves V shorter by 3 bases and J shorter by 0 bases, with the junction holding 1 base beyond the gene matches. Including the terminal cysteine and phenylalanine, the CDR3 comprises 14 residues. CDR3 DNA only is kept here, 42 bases in frame from base 1.

The chain is encoded by TRBV7-2 joined to TRBJ2-5, with TRBD1 matching 7 junction bases. This TCR came from a human donor in good health. Some libraries in this study had Jurkat cell RNA spiked in. Input material: naive CD8+ T cells from blood, with Jurkat cell RNA spiked in. The sample's cell subset or site label is to be understood as: FACS-sorted CD8+CD4-CCR7+CD45RA+ naive T cells. The CDR3 sequence is CASSLTGNQETQYF. The DNA sequence follows: TGTGCCAGCAGCTTGACAGGGAACCAAGAGACCCAGTACTTC.